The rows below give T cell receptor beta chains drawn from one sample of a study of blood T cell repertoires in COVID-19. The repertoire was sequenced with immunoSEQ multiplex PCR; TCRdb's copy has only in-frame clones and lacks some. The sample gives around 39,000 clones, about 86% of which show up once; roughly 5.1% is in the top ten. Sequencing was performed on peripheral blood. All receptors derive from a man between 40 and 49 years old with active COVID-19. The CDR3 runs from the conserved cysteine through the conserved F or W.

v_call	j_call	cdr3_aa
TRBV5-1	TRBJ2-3	CASSYSSGAPDTQYF
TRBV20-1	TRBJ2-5	CSASWGGRAGETQYF
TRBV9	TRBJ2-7	CASSAAYEQYF
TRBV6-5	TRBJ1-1	CASSYTTGETEAFF
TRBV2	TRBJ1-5	CASRVPGAGDQPQHF
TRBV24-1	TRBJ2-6	CATGRVEAGANVLTF
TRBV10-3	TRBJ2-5	CAIRQQVGETQYF
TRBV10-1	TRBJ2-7	CASSESGDGAYEQYF
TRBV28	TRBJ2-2	CASSFPGGTGELFF
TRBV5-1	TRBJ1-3	CATYIRDTGNTIYF
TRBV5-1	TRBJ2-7	CASSLFGGGGYEQYF
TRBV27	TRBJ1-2	CASNPTGIGSGGYTF
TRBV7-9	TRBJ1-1	CASSPQGRTEAFF
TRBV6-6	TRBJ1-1	CASGPGLNTEAFF
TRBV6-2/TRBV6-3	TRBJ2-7	CASSPPRSTDPYEQYF
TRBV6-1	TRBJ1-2	CASSEQGIYGYTF
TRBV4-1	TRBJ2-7	CASSQHGRTNSYEQYF
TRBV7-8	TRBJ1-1	CASSFTSAFDNTEAFF
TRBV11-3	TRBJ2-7	CASSRMGTGLSYEQYF
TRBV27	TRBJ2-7	CASSLSRRGEQYF
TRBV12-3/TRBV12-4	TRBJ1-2	CASSLAANYGYTF
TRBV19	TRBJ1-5	CASSPGWGPNQPQHF
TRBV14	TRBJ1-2	CASSREPGQGAYGYTF
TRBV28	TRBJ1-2	CASGALGGYTF
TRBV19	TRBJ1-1	CASSLGQGNTEAFF
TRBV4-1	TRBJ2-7	CASSLITSGITYEQYF
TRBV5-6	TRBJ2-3	CASSLATSFLTDTQYF
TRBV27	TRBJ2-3	CASSLGRYRVTDTQYF
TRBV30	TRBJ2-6	CAWSPVFSGANVLTF
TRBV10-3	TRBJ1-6	CAISEGTGLAPYSPLHF
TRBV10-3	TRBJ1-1	CAIRVNTEAFF
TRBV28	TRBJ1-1	CASRWTRDTEAFF
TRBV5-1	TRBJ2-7	CASSWAGEAYEQYF
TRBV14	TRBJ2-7	CASSSHSEQYF
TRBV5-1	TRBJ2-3	CASSPLTSTDTQYF
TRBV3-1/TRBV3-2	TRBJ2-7	CASSLVWLAGVRQQYF
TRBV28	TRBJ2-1	CASNPSVAGDNEQFF
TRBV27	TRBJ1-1	CASSPGMWTEAFF
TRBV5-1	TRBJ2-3	CASSLVSEGQYF
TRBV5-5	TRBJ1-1	CASSLVARVVESTEAFF
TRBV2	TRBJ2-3	CASSEAAASTDTQYF
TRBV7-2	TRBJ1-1	CASRLTGTGTAFF
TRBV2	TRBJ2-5	CASTSGKVQQTQYF
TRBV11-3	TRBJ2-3	CASSPFGGVDDTQYF
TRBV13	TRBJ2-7	CASSSNWDRDSPYEQYF
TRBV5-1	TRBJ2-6	CASSLALSGANVLTF
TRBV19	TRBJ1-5	CASTIQGRYQPQHF
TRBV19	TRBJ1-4	CASSPTAGDFEEKLFF
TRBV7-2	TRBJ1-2	CASSVQGANYGYTF
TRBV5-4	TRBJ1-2	CASSLNSGLGGYTF
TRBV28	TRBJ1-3	CASSLGGTGSQVVAGNTIYF
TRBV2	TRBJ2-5	CASRSQGLGQETQYF
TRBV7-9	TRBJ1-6	CASSLVNSPLHF
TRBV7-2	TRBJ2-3	CASSPTRGTDTQYF
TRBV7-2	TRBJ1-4	CASSLVSDITTNEKLFF
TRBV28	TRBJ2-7	CASRPSSGSREQYF